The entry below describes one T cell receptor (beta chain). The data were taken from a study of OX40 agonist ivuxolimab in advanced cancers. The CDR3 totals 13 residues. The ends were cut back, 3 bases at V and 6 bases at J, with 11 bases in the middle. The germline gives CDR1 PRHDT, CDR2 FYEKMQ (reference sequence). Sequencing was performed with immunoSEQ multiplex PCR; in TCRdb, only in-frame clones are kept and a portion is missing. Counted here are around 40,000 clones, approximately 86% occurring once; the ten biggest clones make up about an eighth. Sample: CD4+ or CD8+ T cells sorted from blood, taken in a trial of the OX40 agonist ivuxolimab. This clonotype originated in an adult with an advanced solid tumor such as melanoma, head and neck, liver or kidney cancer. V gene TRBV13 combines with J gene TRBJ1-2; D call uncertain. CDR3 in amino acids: CASSFGVGNGYTF. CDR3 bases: TGTGCCAGCAGCTTCGGGGTGGGAAATGGCTACACCTTC.